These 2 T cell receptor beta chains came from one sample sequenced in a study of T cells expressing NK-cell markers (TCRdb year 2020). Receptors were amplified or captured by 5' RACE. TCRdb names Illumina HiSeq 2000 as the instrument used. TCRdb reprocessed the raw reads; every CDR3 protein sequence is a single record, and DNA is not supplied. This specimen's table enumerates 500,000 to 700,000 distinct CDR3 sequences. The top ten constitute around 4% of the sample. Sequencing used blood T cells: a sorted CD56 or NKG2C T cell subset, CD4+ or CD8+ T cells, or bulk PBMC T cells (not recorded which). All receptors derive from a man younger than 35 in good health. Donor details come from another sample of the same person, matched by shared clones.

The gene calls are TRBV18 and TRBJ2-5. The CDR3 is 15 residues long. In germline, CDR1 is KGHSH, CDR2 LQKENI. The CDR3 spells CASSLPVAREETQYF.

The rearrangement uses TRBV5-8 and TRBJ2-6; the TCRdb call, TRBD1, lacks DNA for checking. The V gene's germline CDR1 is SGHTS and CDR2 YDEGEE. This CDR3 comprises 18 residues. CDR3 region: CASSLGGGTPSGANVLTF.